This TCR beta chain was captured by sequencing in a study of shared clonotypes between healthy human individuals (TCRdb year 2020). Study-level background: The cohort included a few men and a couple of women between 18 and 49 years of age. To estimate repertoire size and how much clonotype sharing occurs between individuals, the study deeply sequenced the blood TCR repertoires of about five healthy adults. Leukapheresis yielded between about 0.9 and 8.9 billion PBMCs per donor. To increase sequencing depth and limit assay-specific biases, different laboratories used diverse techniques to prepare libraries and sequence TCR repertoires. For each donor, CD4 naive and CD4 memory were each run on three plates, CD8 naive on two plates, and CD8 memory on one plate. Here is what the overall study found, with its caveats: When a handful of donors were compared, the shared fraction of clonotypes was roughly 5% for naive CD4, more than 3% for naive CD8, more than 2% for memory CD4, and 0.4% for memory CD8. Larger estimated clonotype richness was generally found for naive subsets than for memory subsets. Because the study included a small number of donors, the genetic and exposure-history diversity represented was limited. Clonotypes shared by all four sorted-subset donors showed higher generation probabilities than non-shared clonotypes. Rarefaction of sorted-subset datasets indicated incomplete sequencing despite the large sequencing depth. Pairwise subsampling indicated that sequencing depth was expected to affect the degree of clonotype sharing among donors. Sampling was restricted to blood, and TCR repertoires in tissue are likely to differ from TCR repertoires in blood.

TCR CDR3 regions were amplified from genomic DNA by multiplex PCR using the deep immunoSEQ assay. Genomic DNA extracted from each cell subset was distributed evenly over all wells of several immunoSEQ 96-well plates, and each plate served as one replicate. For sorted subsets, approximately 200 ng of genomic DNA, equivalent to some 33,000 T cell genomes, went into each replicate PCR. Purified libraries were measured with a Qubit 3.0 fluorometer, size-checked on a Bioanalyzer 2100, and measured again with the KAPA Library Quantification kit. Every immunoSEQ 96-well plate was sequenced on a dedicated single-read 150-cycle Illumina NextSeq 550 flow cell. The original pipeline was this. Because the immunoSEQ output included only junctional sequences and no quality scores, the filtering could not be the same as the filtering used for full-length reads. Sequences were annotated with PyIR, a Python wrapper for IgBLAST v1.9, and V/J genes and CDR3 were assigned using IMGT germline references. Any read was removed if the V/J assignment was weak (E-value above 1e-6), the CDR3 was missing, or the read contained stop codons, out-of-frame junctions, or ambiguous translated residues. A V3J clonotype was defined by an identical inferred V gene, J gene, and CDR3 amino acid sequence. Percentage overlap between repertoires was calculated by dividing the number of shared unique clonotypes by the size of the smaller repertoire. Richness of each repertoire was evaluated using RTK rarefaction, the Chao1 estimator, and Recon v2.1 estimates of unobserved clonotypes. For all TCRbeta clonotypes obtained by the gDNA method from a handful of donors, generation probabilities were computed with OLGA. TCRdb re-hosts the immuneACCESS table, in-frame sequences only. Its copies lack some clones; in the studies checked, an unresolved V gene accounts for under half of them, and the cause for the rest is not known. Clone size and V and J calls were adopted from that table, with D and trimming inferred from the DNA. The sample records about 320,000 clones, around 90% of which are singletons. The ten largest make up roughly 17% of the sample.

Healthy HIV-negative adults with no recently reported acute infections or vaccinations were included as donors. Every donor was a Caucasian adult residing in Nashville, Tennessee, USA. CD8 memory samples were composed of magnetically selected CD45RO+ cells combined with CCR7-negative CD45RA+ effector memory (TemRA) cells. Blood was collected by leukapheresis, and PBMCs were isolated by Ficoll-Histopaque density gradient centrifugation and then cryopreserved in liquid nitrogen vapor phase. Purity and quantity of every magnetically sorted T cell population were checked by analytical flow cytometry. Genomic DNA was isolated from each sorted fraction and quantified by UV absorbance on a Nanodrop 2000c. Based on the germline V gene (reference sequence), the CDR1 and CDR2 sequences are SEHNR and FQNEAQ. The V end gives up 5 bases and the J end 2 bases, leaving 6 bases in the junction not matched to a gene. The CDR3 sequence holds 16 residues, the cysteine and phenylalanine included. Kept here is only the CDR3 DNA, which spans 48 bases and is read in frame from base 1.

This clone has only one observation. Its antigen target is currently unknown. Nothing much larger sits one base from this clone, and base qualities are not available. The sequence links TRBV7-9 to TRBJ2-2; 9 central bases correspond to TRBD2. Sequencing used memory CD8+ T cells sorted from blood. This sample's cell subset or site label indicates: CD45RO+ cells pooled with CCR7-negative TemRA cells. The source is a man younger than 35 in good health. The DNA is TGTGCCAGCAGCCCCGCGGGGGGGGCCAACACCGGGGAGCTGTTTTTT. Translated, this is CASSPAGGANTGELFF.